These 14 T cell receptor beta chains originate from one sample sequenced in a study of blood T cell repertoires in COVID-19. Assay used: immunoSEQ multiplex PCR; TCRdb lists only in-frame clones, some missing. The sample has about 400,000 clones; about 90% are singletons. Sequencing was performed on PBMCs or T cells enriched from blood (not recorded which). The receptor set was obtained from a woman in her twenties or thirties who had recovered from COVID-19.

The chain is built from TRBV30 and TRBJ2-5; 9 nucleotides match TRBD1. Germline V gives CDR1 GTSNPN, CDR2 SVGIG (reference sequence). The CDR3 extends over 13 amino acids. V lost 8 bases to trimming and J lost 2 bases; unmatched junction nucleotides: 6. For the CDR3, the DNA is TGTGCCATGGGAGGGACAGGGCAAGAGACCCAGTACTTC. It is translated as CAMGGTGQETQYF.

The V call is TRBV25-1, the J call TRBJ2-1, with a possible D match to TRBD2 (7 bases). V lost 8 bases, J lost 4 bases, and 12 bases lay in between. CDR3 length equals 13 residues. The germline CDR1 and CDR2 sequences are MGHDK and SYGVNS. CDR3 in amino acids: CASLGGGYNEQFF. The CDR3 nucleotides are TGTGCCAGCCTAGGGGGGGGATACAATGAGCAGTTCTTC.

The chain joins TRBV6-5 to TRBJ2-2, with D tentatively TRBD2 (5 bases). Looked up from germline, CDR1 is MNHEY and CDR2 is SVGAGI. The V gene lost 10 bases and the J gene lost 3 bases, with 12 bases spanning the gap. The CDR3 sequence is 13 residues long. CDR3 loop: CATGLRDTGELFF. In DNA form, the CDR3 reads TGTGCCACCGGGTTGAGGGACACCGGGGAGCTGTTTTTT.

The CDR3 loop is CASNLGPRDSPLHF. The CDR3 DNA follows: TGTGCCAGCAACCTTGGGCCCAGGGATTCACCCCTCCACTTT. This chain joins TRBV28 and TRBJ1-6, with TRBD1 as a possible D gene (5 bases). The germline V gene has CDR1 MDHEN and CDR2 SYDVKM. The CDR3 consists of 14 residues. V was pared by 7 bases and J by 8 bases, with 15 bases between.

This chain links TRBV11-3 with TRBJ1-1; D is ambiguous. Germline V lookup: CDR1 SGHNT, CDR2 YENEEA. The CDR3 consists of 12 residues. V shed 7 bases and J shed 5 bases, with 11 bases lying between them. The DNA of the CDR3 is TGTGCCAGCACCAATGGAGGAACTGAAGCTTTCTTT. It encodes CASTNGGTEAFF.

This rearrangement joins TRBV29-1 to TRBJ1-1, with D unclear. The germline gives CDR1 SQVTM, CDR2 ANQGSEA. V was trimmed by 8 bases and J by 2 bases, leaving 12 bases between them. This CDR3 region has 12 residues. The DNA of the CDR3 is TGCAGCTCCCGAGGGAAAAACACTGAAGCTTTCTTT. It yields the protein CSSRGKNTEAFF.

The chain uses TRBV19 and TRBJ2-7; the D is unclear. The germline V and J ends were trimmed by 3 bases and 2 bases, with 11 bases remaining between them. The germline V gene encodes CDR1 LNHDA and CDR2 SQIVND (reference sequence). CDR3 length equals 14 residues. In DNA, the CDR3 is TGTGCCAGTAGTATTGGAGACGGTCCCTACGAGCAGTACTTC. It is translated as CASSIGDGPYEQYF.

The J gene is TRBJ1-5, the V gene TRBV19; D uncertain. Deletions cut 7 bases from V and 0 bases from J, with 16 bases between. The CDR3 covers 16 residues. Germline V CDR1 and CDR2: LNHDA, SQIVND (reference sequence). CDR3 residues: CASNPRRQVSNQPQHF. Here the CDR3 DNA reads TGTGCCAGTAATCCCAGGCGCCAAGTTAGCAATCAGCCCCAGCATTTT.

The chain combines TRBV18 with TRBJ2-7; 8 bases match TRBD1. The V gene's germline CDR1 is KGHSH and CDR2 LQKENI. V was clipped by 7 bases and J by 3 bases; unmatched bases: 14. The CDR3 has 16 residues. The CDR3 is CASWNGQDRAHYEQYF. Written as DNA, the CDR3 is TGTGCCAGCTGGAACGGCCAGGACAGGGCACACTACGAGCAGTACTTC.

The chain combines TRBV27 with TRBJ1-5, with TRBD1 as a possible D gene (6 bases). The germline CDR1 and CDR2 sequences are MNHEY and SMNVEV (reference sequence). The CDR3 is 16 residues long. V lost 3 bases, J lost 2 bases, and 14 bases lay in between. DNA for the CDR3: TGTGCCAGCAGTTTGAGGGGGGGCTTCGGCAATCAGCCCCAGCATTTT. Translation gives CASSLRGGFGNQPQHF.

The CDR3 reads CASSYTTGVLTYEQYF. CDR3 DNA: TGTGCCAGCAGCTACACGACAGGGGTCTTAACCTACGAGCAGTACTTC. The gene calls are TRBV7-9 and TRBJ2-7; 8 nucleotides align to TRBD1. The V and J ends lost 4 bases and 2 bases, in that order; junction bases with no gene match: 10. The CDR3 consists of 16 residues. In germline, CDR1 is SEHNR, CDR2 FQNEAQ (reference sequence).

In this sample, this clone turned up a few times. Written as DNA, the CDR3 is TGTGCCAGTAGTATGGGACAGTATGGCTACACCTTC. It translates to CASSMGQYGYTF. The chain couples TRBV19 to TRBJ1-2, with 7 bases that match TRBD1. Germline V gene sequence: CDR1 LNHDA, CDR2 SQIVND (reference sequence). The V and J ends lost 3 bases and 5 bases, in that order; junction bases with no gene match: 0. This CDR3 region has 12 residues.

This chain links TRBV7-2 with TRBJ1-6, with TRBD1 identical over 7 bases. Germline V gene data show CDR1 as SGHTA and CDR2 as FQGNSA. This CDR3 comprises 14 residues. With 1 base clipped from V and 6 bases from J, the junction kept 0 bases outside the gene matches. CDR3 sequence: CASSLGDSNSPLHF. The CDR3 coding sequence is TGTGCCAGCAGCTTAGGGGACAGTAATTCACCCCTCCACTTT.

The chain combines TRBV2 with TRBJ1-5; 8 bases agree with TRBD1. From germline, CDR1 is SNHLY and CDR2 FYNNEI. Unmatched junction bases numbered 7, after V lost 3 bases and J lost 0 bases. The CDR3 consists of 17 residues. The DNA of the CDR3 is TGTGCCAGCAGTGACTTGGGACAGGACTATAGCAATCAGCCCCAGCATTTT. The encoded protein is CASSDLGQDYSNQPQHF.